This T cell receptor (beta chain) originates from a study of T cells after yellow fever vaccination. From the 5' RACE reads, TCRdb called clonotypes with MiXCR, one entry per CDR3 protein. There are some 250,000 distinct CDR3 sequences in the sample; roughly 7.2% occur only once, and 0.85% lies in the top ten. V lost 4 bases and J lost 1; bases outside the gene matches: 4. This CDR3 spans 16 amino acids. CDR1 SGHTA and CDR2 FQGNSA come from the germline V gene. The receptor's source is a man aged 30 to 45 who received the YFV17D yellow fever vaccine. The sequencing used CD4+ T cells sorted from PBMCs, collected 15 days after the yellow fever booster vaccination. The chain employs TRBV7-2 and TRBJ2-5, with 12 nucleotides matching TRBD2. The CDR3 coding sequence is TGTGCCAGCAGCTCCCGACTAGCGGGAGTCCAAGAGACCCAGTACTTC. It codes for CASSSRLAGVQETQYF.